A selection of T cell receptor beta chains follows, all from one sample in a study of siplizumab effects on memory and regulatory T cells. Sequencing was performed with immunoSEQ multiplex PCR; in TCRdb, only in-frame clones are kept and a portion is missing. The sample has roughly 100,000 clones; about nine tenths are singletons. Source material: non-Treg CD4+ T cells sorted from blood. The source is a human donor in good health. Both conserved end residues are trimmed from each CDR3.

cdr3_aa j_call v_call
ASSLTGTGNKPQH TRBJ1-5 TRBV7-3
ASRDIRSSYNEQF TRBJ2-1 TRBV5-6
ASSTGGIGGYGYT TRBJ1-2 TRBV19
ASRGSEGGGTDTQY TRBJ2-3 TRBV6-4
ASSVALAGTPNTGELF TRBJ2-2 TRBV9
ASSLGQGASEQF TRBJ2-1 TRBV5-1
ASSRTSGWELF TRBJ2-2 TRBV5-5
ASSPPSRSETQY TRBJ2-5 TRBV18
ASSYSTVRGEAF TRBJ1-1 TRBV6-6
AWRQTGGRETQY TRBJ2-5 TRBV30
AWSRGGYEQY TRBJ2-7 TRBV30
ASSQGRTSGKTDTQY TRBJ2-3 TRBV4-1
ASSVAADTQY TRBJ2-3 TRBV9
ASSQDPSGTYNEQF TRBJ2-1 TRBV4-3
ASTPRFEQF TRBJ2-1 TRBV7-9
ASSFETANTEAF TRBJ1-1 TRBV5-1
ASSTGRGCFYEQY TRBJ2-7 TRBV6-1
ASSLSGGGGAIYEQY TRBJ2-7 TRBV27
ASSPAKGSNEKLF TRBJ1-4 TRBV5-1
ASSWGQGASNEKLF TRBJ1-4 TRBV5-4
ASSRAPGTDTQY TRBJ2-3 TRBV7-3
ASSRLPQAVQETQY TRBJ2-5 TRBV2
ASSDRGEIKETQY TRBJ2-5 TRBV7-9
ASSEYGSSEKLF TRBJ1-4 TRBV6-1
ASSQWLAGTDTQY TRBJ2-3 TRBV4-1
ASSVGQGNEKLF TRBJ1-4 TRBV2
ASSPPSSDTQY TRBJ2-3 TRBV18
ASSEAWEYNEQF TRBJ2-1 TRBV10-2
ASSLAAGSGYT TRBJ1-2 TRBV7-9
ATGGPGSTEAF TRBJ1-1 TRBV6-5
ASSFGRQGHNQPQH TRBJ1-5 TRBV28
ASSRFVPPAMREIEQY TRBJ2-7 TRBV4-1
ASSPDRGLWSPLH TRBJ1-6 TRBV7-2
ASRPDRGGEQF TRBJ2-1 TRBV28
ASGFPRLVYEQY TRBJ2-7 TRBV12-5
ASTRDRAHTETF TRBJ1-1 TRBV6-4
AIKAGGPGELF TRBJ2-2 TRBV10-3
ASGRGGDGQPQH TRBJ1-5 TRBV12-5
ASSVLQGIDTQY TRBJ2-3 TRBV9
SVEPTGAGNTEAF TRBJ1-1 TRBV29-1
ASSLVGGPSYEQY TRBJ2-7 TRBV5-4
ASSLNLGRIQETQY TRBJ2-5 TRBV7-2
AISVTNSGNTIY TRBJ1-3 TRBV10-3
ASTKGPMYQETQY TRBJ2-5 TRBV7-2
ASSHVSGRDLKNIQY TRBJ2-4 TRBV4-1
ASSPSNEKLF TRBJ1-4 TRBV28
ASSQDASGVTGELF TRBJ2-2 TRBV4-3
ASRPGLTTSTDTQY TRBJ2-3 TRBV19
ASSEGKSGGFDKNIQY TRBJ2-4 TRBV4-1
ASSKLWGGETQY TRBJ2-5 TRBV6-5
ASSDSYSNQPQH TRBJ1-5 TRBV2
ASSLSEQVMHGYT TRBJ1-2 TRBV27
ASSESGSSYNEQF TRBJ2-1 TRBV5-5
ATSRPAQGVEKLF TRBJ1-4 TRBV15